The following is a T cell receptor beta chain sequence with its context. Its matching antigen is unknown. V lost 1 base, J lost 6 bases, and 4 bases lay in between. The CDR3 consists of 12 residues. Germline V gene lookup returns CDR1 SEHNR and CDR2 FQNEAQ (reference sequence). The sample comes from a study of OX40 agonist ivuxolimab in advanced cancers. Looking at the study overall: Allowance was made for prior anti-PD-1, anti-PD-L1 or anti-CTLA-4 therapy, and about 40% had some.

The data were produced by immunoSEQ multiplex PCR, yet TCRdb's version contains in-frame clones alone and is incomplete. The data show 70,000 to 95,000 clones, roughly 90% seen once. Findings of the study overall: Low normalized T-cell clonal expansion also characterized some of the nonresponders.

The V call is TRBV7-9, the J call TRBJ1-5; D gene unclear. Sequencing was performed on CD4+ or CD8+ T cells sorted from blood, taken in a trial of the OX40 agonist ivuxolimab. The clonotype originates from an adult with an advanced solid tumor such as melanoma, head and neck, liver or kidney cancer. Here the CDR3 reads CASSLVGQPQHF. The CDR3 DNA sequence: TGTGCCAGCAGCTTAGTGGGTCAGCCCCAGCATTTT.